What follows describes a single T cell receptor (beta chain). Its antigen is unidentified. Some clones are missing from TCRdb's copy, which holds only in-frame ones; the method was immunoSEQ multiplex PCR. Of approximately 69,000 clones in the sample, approximately 88% were seen once. These data belong to a study of OX40 agonist ivuxolimab in advanced cancers. Study details: Patients with prior anti-PD-1, anti-PD-L1 or anti-CTLA-4 therapy were eligible; 40% had some. Broader study findings: Clonal expansion in partial responders at 0.1-3.0 mg/kg ranked among the lowest. At doses 0.1 to 3.0 mg/kg, CD4+ and CD8+ clones expanded.

CDR3 size: 16 residues. With V trimmed by 0 bases and J by 3 bases, 4 bases remained unmatched. The germline CDR1 and CDR2 sequences are MNHEY and SVGAGI. The chain recombines TRBV6-5 with TRBJ2-2; 7 bases match TRBD1. This receptor was obtained from an adult with an advanced solid tumor such as melanoma, head and neck, liver or kidney cancer. Sequences were derived from CD4+ or CD8+ T cells sorted from blood, sampled in a trial of the OX40 agonist ivuxolimab. Here the CDR3 reads CASSYSRDSYTGELFF. The DNA for the CDR3 is TGTGCCAGCAGTTACTCACGGGACAGCTACACCGGGGAGCTGTTTTTT.